The next 26 T cell receptor beta chains were all read from a single sample in a study of blood T cell repertoires in COVID-19. The protocol was immunoSEQ multiplex PCR, while the TCRdb copy is restricted to in-frame clones and leaves out a portion. The repertoire consists of about 240,000 clones, with over 75% occurring once and the leading ten covering about 0.74%. The sample was peripheral blood. These receptors came from a woman under 40 with acute or convalescent COVID-19.

J is TRBJ2-2 and V is TRBV2; D not resolved. The CDR3 is made up of 14 amino acids. Per germline, CDR1 SNHLY and CDR2 FYNNEI. Trimming cost V 2 bases and J 1 base, with 5 bases left between them. DNA of the CDR3: TGTGCCAGCAGTGAACCCGGGAACACCGGGGAGCTGTTTTTT. Translating gives CASSEPGNTGELFF.

V usage is TRBV5-1 and J usage is TRBJ1-2; TRBD1 aligns across 7 bases. Germline trimming cut 1 base from V and 4 bases from J; bases unmatched to any gene: 1. Germline assignment: CDR1 SGHRS and CDR2 YFSETQ. The CDR3 sequence is 13 residues long. The DNA of the CDR3 is TGCGCCAGCAGCTTGCAGGGGGTCTATGGCTACACCTTC. This encodes CASSLQGVYGYTF.

The chain combines TRBV6-1 with TRBJ2-1; possible D gene TRBD1, 6 bases. CDR3 length: 16 amino acids. Germline V gene sequence: CDR1 MNHNS, CDR2 SASEGT. The V gene lost 0 bases and the J gene lost 8 bases, with 17 bases spanning the gap. The CDR3 sequence is CASSEARTVFGDEQFF. In nucleotides, the CDR3 is TGTGCCAGCAGTGAAGCGAGGACAGTCTTCGGGGATGAGCAGTTCTTC.

The chain recombines TRBV25-1 with TRBJ1-4; TRBD1 matches 8 bases. V lost 4 bases and J lost 3; bases outside the gene matches: 4. The CDR3 length is 15 residues. Germline V CDR1 and CDR2: MGHDK, SYGVNS. CDR3 DNA sequence: TGTGCCAGCAGTGTACGGACAGGGCCTAATGAAAAACTGTTTTTT. It encodes CASSVRTGPNEKLFF.

This sequence joins TRBV9 and TRBJ2-1; TRBD1 matches 7 bases. The length of the CDR3 is 15 residues. Germline lookup yields CDR1 SGDLS and CDR2 YYNGEE. With V trimmed by 0 bases and J by 6 bases, 6 bases remained unmatched. The CDR3 coding sequence is TGTGCCAGCAGCGTAGCTGGACAGGACGTCAATGAGCAGTTCTTC. This gives the protein CASSVAGQDVNEQFF.

This chain links TRBV20-1 with TRBJ1-5; possibly TRBD1 for D (6 bases). Germline CDR1 is DFQATT and CDR2 is SNEGSKA (reference sequence). This CDR3 contains 15 residues. The ends were cut back, 3 bases at V and 0 bases at J, with 12 bases in the middle. DNA for the CDR3: TGCAGTGCTAGTAGGAGGACAGCTAGCAATCAGCCCCAGCATTTT. Translation gives CSASRRTASNQPQHF.

The chain couples TRBV7-2 to TRBJ2-7; D may be TRBD1 (6 bases). The germline V gene encodes CDR1 SGHTA and CDR2 FQGNSA. The V end lost 4 bases, the J end lost 3 bases, and 13 bases lay between the germline ends. There are 14 residues in the CDR3. In nucleotides, the CDR3 is TGTGCCAGCAGCTCTCAGGGGTTTGGCTACGAGCAGTACTTC. It specifies CASSSQGFGYEQYF.

The gene calls are TRBV3-1 (or the pseudogene TRBV3-2) and TRBJ1-2; no reliable D call. V lost 1 base and J lost 2, with 8 bases in between. This CDR3 is built from 14 residues. Germline V gives CDR1 LGHDT, CDR2 YNNKEL (reference sequence). In DNA form, the CDR3 reads TGTGCCAGCAGCCAAGGGGCCGTAAACTATGGCTACACCTTC. It encodes CASSQGAVNYGYTF.

The chain couples TRBV12-3 or TRBV12-4 to TRBJ2-7; D unclear. V was trimmed by 1 base and J by 6 bases, leaving 10 bases between them. The CDR3 length is 13 residues. The CDR3 region has the DNA TGTGCCAGCAGTTTAGGGGCAGTTTCCGAGCAGTACTTC. It is translated as CASSLGAVSEQYF.

The chain recombines TRBV7-6 with TRBJ2-2; 7 bases line up with TRBD2. Germline-derived CDR1 and CDR2 are SGHVS and FNYEAQ. This CDR3 has 15 amino acids. The V segment lost 5 bases and the J segment 5 bases; nucleotides outside the gene matches: 8. Written as DNA, the CDR3 is TGTGCCAGCAGCCCTCGGGGTAGCGGGACCGGGGAGCTGTTTTTT. Amino acid sequence: CASSPRGSGTGELFF.

This clone was detected only a few times. The V gene is TRBV6-2 or TRBV6-3, the J gene TRBJ2-7; D possibly corresponds to TRBD2 (6 bases). CDR1 and CDR2 from the germline V gene are MNHEY and SVGEGT. Trimming pared 1 base from V and 0 bases from J, leaving 19 bases between. The CDR3 contains 18 residues. CDR3 bases: TGTGCCAGCAGTTACTTCCCGACCGGCGGGGTGCTCTCCTACGAGCAGTACTTC. Translating it yields CASSYFPTGGVLSYEQYF.

The chain combines TRBV11-3 with TRBJ2-5; 7 bases match TRBD1. With V trimmed by 1 base and J by 2 bases, 1 base remained unmatched. From germline, CDR1 is SGHNT and CDR2 YENEEA. The CDR3 runs 14 residues. CDR3 in DNA: TGTGCCAGCAGCTTAGTGGGACAGCAAGAGACCCAGTACTTC. Its translation: CASSLVGQQETQYF.

The chain links TRBV27 to TRBJ1-4; maybe TRBD1 (6 bases). The CDR3 is 15 amino acids. Germline lookup yields CDR1 MNHEY and CDR2 SMNVEV (reference sequence). V lost 4 bases and J 7 bases, leaving 16 bases between the germline ends. CDR3 sequence: CASSSPGGAAEKLFF. CDR3 sequence (DNA): TGTGCCAGCAGTTCCCCGGGGGGGGCGGCTGAAAAACTGTTTTTT.

The gene calls are TRBV14 and TRBJ2-1; 10 nucleotides align to TRBD2. V was clipped by 4 bases and J by 1 base; unmatched bases: 1. This CDR3 comprises 15 residues. Germline lookup yields CDR1 SGHDN and CDR2 FVKESK. The CDR3 nucleotides read TGTGCCAGCAGCCGGGGACTAGCGTCCTACAATGAGCAGTTCTTC. This translates into CASSRGLASYNEQFF.

This chain connects TRBV28 to TRBJ1-3; the match to TRBD1 covers 7 bases. The CDR3 contains 16 residues. Germline V CDR1 and CDR2: MDHEN, SYDVKM. V lost 0 bases to trimming and J lost 1 base; unmatched junction nucleotides: 3. The CDR3 DNA reads TGTGCCAGCAGTTTATGGAGACAGGGATCTGGAAACACCATATATTTT. Amino acid sequence: CASSLWRQGSGNTIYF.

The CDR3 sequence is CASSFPPGTGGNTIYF. The CDR3 coding sequence is TGTGCCAGCAGTTTCCCACCCGGGACAGGGGGAAACACCATATATTTT. The rearrangement joins TRBV6-5 to TRBJ1-3, with 9 bases fitting TRBD1. The V gene's germline CDR1 is MNHEY and CDR2 SVGAGI. This CDR3 has 16 residues. Germline trimming cut 4 bases from V and 4 bases from J; bases unmatched to any gene: 8.

The chain has TRBV6-6 and TRBJ1-2; the D is unclear. This CDR3 region has 16 residues. Trimming took 0 bases from V and 5 from J, leaving 16 bases between them. CDR1 is MNHNY, CDR2 SVGAGI, per germline (reference sequence). In nucleotides, the CDR3 is TGTGCCAGCAGTTACTCGAGAGGTGCGGCCTCATATGGCTACACCTTC. Its translation is CASSYSRGAASYGYTF.

This clone was found a few times. This same CDR3 is encoded by further DNA sequences in the sample. The CDR3 protein is CASSGGQGPYEQYF. The CDR3 DNA reads TGTGCCAGCAGTGGTGGACAGGGGCCCTACGAGCAGTACTTC. The V gene is TRBV9, the J gene TRBJ2-7; 9 bases line up with TRBD1. The CDR3 is made up of 14 amino acids. Germline V lookup: CDR1 SGDLS, CDR2 YYNGEE. The junction had 5 bases not matched to a gene; V was cut back by 5 bases and J by 2 bases.

V gene TRBV19 combines with J gene TRBJ2-1; D is perhaps TRBD2 (6 bases). This CDR3 is 17 amino acids long. Per the germline V gene, CDR1 is LNHDA and CDR2 is SQIVND (reference sequence). V lost 6 bases to trimming and J lost 0 bases, with 18 bases between them. The CDR3 spells CASRQKKGGVSYNEQFF. The CDR3 bases are TGTGCCAGTAGGCAAAAGAAGGGCGGGGTCTCCTACAATGAGCAGTTCTTC.

The rearrangement joins TRBV30 to TRBJ2-1; TRBD2 matches at 14 bases. J lost 4 bases, V lost 1 base, and 9 bases had no gene match. The CDR3 is 18 residues long. Germline assignment: CDR1 GTSNPN and CDR2 SVGIG (reference sequence). CDR3 nucleotide sequence: TGTGCCTGGAGTGCCGGGACTAGCGGGAGAGGGGTATACAATGAGCAGTTCTTC. Its protein is CAWSAGTSGRGVYNEQFF.

V usage is TRBV7-2 and J usage is TRBJ2-7, with 7 bases aligning to TRBD1. V dropped 1 base and J dropped 0; count of bases not matched to a gene: 3. The CDR3 runs 15 residues. Per germline, CDR1 SGHTA and CDR2 FQGNSA. CDR3 region: CASSLDRGSSYEQYF. Here the CDR3 DNA reads TGTGCCAGCAGCTTAGACAGGGGCAGCTCCTACGAGCAGTACTTC. Full variable domain (rest looked up from reference TRBV7-2 and TRBJ2-7): GAGVSQSPSNKVTEKGKDVELRCDPISGHTALYWYRQSLGQGLEFLIYFQGNSAPDKSGLPSDRFSAERTGGSVSTLTIQRTQQEDSAVYLCASSLDRGSSYEQYFGPGTRLTVT.

The gene calls are TRBV5-1 and TRBJ2-1, with a tentative D call TRBD1 (6 bases). CDR1 is SGHRS, CDR2 YFSETQ, per germline. CDR3 size: 15 residues. V dropped 4 bases and J dropped 4 bases, with 15 bases sitting between them. CDR3 in amino acids: CASSPPSTGYNEQFF. The CDR3 DNA reads TGCGCCAGCAGCCCCCCGTCGACAGGTTACAATGAGCAGTTCTTC.

The genes are TRBV30 and TRBJ1-5; D remains unclear. This CDR3 contains 12 residues. Trimming removed 2 bases at V and 3 bases at J, with 5 bases between. Per the germline V gene, CDR1 is GTSNPN and CDR2 is SVGIG (reference sequence). CDR3 region: CAWSQHNQPQHF. CDR3 coding DNA: TGTGCCTGGAGTCAACACAATCAGCCCCAGCATTTT.

A word on this clone: Other nucleotide sequences from this sample produce the same CDR3. V usage is TRBV5-1 and J usage is TRBJ2-7; 7 bases line up with TRBD1. The CDR3 spans 14 residues. In germline, CDR1 is SGHRS, CDR2 YFSETQ. Trimming took 2 bases from V and 1 from J; bases not matched to a gene: 3. The CDR3 reads CASSFRDRSYEQYF. DNA for the CDR3: TGCGCCAGCAGCTTCCGGGACAGATCCTACGAGCAGTACTTC.

This clone is a singleton in its sample. This chain joins TRBV5-1 and TRBJ1-1, with D perhaps matching TRBD1 (6 bases). Germline values: CDR1 SGHRS, CDR2 YFSETQ. CDR3 length: 16 amino acids. Trimming removed 0 bases from V and 0 bases from J, with 12 bases in between. As DNA, the CDR3 is TGCGCCAGCAGCTTGGCTACAGGGTATCTGAACACTGAAGCTTTCTTT. It specifies CASSLATGYLNTEAFF.

This chain joins TRBV3-1 (or the pseudogene TRBV3-2) and TRBJ1-4; D is undetermined. Germline CDR1 and CDR2: LGHDT and YNNKEL (reference sequence). The CDR3 has 15 residues. V lost 0 bases to trimming and J lost 2 bases, with 7 bases between them. CDR3 nucleotides: TGTGCCAGCAGCCAAGATCTTGTTACTAATGAAAAACTGTTTTTT. This sequence encodes CASSQDLVTNEKLFF.